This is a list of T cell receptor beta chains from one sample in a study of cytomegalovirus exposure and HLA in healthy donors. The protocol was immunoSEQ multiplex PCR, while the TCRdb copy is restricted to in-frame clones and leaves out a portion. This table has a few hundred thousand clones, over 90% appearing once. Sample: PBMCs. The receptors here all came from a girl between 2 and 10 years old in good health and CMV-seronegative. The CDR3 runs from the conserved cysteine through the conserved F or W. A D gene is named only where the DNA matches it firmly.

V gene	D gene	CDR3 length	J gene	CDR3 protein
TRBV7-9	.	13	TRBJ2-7	CASSSRTSYEQYF
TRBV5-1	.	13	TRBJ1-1	CASSPDIPSEAFF
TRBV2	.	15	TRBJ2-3	CASSVQSYNTDTQYF
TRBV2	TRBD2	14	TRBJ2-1	CASRETSGRVIEFF
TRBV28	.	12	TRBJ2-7	CASSHSGYEQYF
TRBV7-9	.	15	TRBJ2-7	CASSSTGVDTYEQYF
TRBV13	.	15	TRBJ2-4	CASSSTGEPKNIQYF
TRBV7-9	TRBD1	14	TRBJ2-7	CASSVGTGYYEQYF
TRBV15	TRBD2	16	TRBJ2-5	CATSRDGTSFQETQYF
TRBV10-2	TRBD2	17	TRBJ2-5	CASLHRVAGGNMETQYF
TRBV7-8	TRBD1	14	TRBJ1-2	CASSQTGSGYGYTF
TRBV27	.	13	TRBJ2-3	CASSFRRADTQYF
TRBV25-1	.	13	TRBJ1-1	CASSEWGDTEAFF
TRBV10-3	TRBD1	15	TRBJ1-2	CAISESGQGANGYTF
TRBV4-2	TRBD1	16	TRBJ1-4	CASSQDTGEDNEKLFF
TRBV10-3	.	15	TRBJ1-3	CAISGDLHSGNTIYF
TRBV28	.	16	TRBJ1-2	CASSSPAGSALSGYTF
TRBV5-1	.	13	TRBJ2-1	CASSLDYNNEQFF
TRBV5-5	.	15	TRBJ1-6	CASSYWESYNSPLHF
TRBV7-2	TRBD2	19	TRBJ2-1	CASSPLPGLAGGNGNEQFF
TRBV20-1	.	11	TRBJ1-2	CSATDTYGYTF
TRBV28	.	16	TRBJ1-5	CASSPFRVGPNQPQHF
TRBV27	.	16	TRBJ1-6	CASSVSPVIYNSPLHF
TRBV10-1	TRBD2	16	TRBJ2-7	CASSESASGRAYEQYF
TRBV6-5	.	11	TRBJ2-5	CASTHLSGQYF
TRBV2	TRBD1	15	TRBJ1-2	CARERGQGGDYGYTF
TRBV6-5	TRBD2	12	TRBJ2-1	CASSRGLAEQFF
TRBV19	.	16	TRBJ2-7	CASSPSDQAYSYEQYF
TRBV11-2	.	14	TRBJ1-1	CASSPLPGNTEAFF
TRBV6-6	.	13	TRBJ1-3	CASMAGPGNTIYF
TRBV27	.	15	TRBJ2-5	CASKEGRLYQETQYF